This T cell receptor beta chain is drawn from a study of shared clonotypes between healthy human individuals. Study-wide results and caveats: As a rule, naive subsets had a larger estimated richness than memory subsets.

CD8 cells classed as naive were CD45RO-negative and positively selected for CCR7, excluding terminally differentiated effector memory CD45RA+ cells. This clone was seen a handful of times. Its antigen is unknown. Libraries were prepared by immunoSEQ multiplex PCR; TCRdb keeps only in-frame clonotypes and omits some of them. The sample lists about 680,000 clones; about 90% were seen once. V gave up 4 bases and J gave up 9 bases, with 12 bases separating them. This CDR3 is 12 amino acids long. Germline V gene lookup returns CDR1 SGHNT and CDR2 YENEEA. This clonotype was sampled from a man aged 30-40 years in good health. This sequence joins TRBV11-3 and TRBJ1-2; unclear D gene. The material sequenced was naive CD8+ T cells sorted from blood. The CDR3 loop is CASSSRSDRYTF. Written as DNA, the CDR3 is TGTGCCAGCAGCTCCCGCAGTGACCGCTACACCTTC. Complete variable domain (other parts from reference TRBV11-3 and TRBJ1-2): EAGVVQSPRYKIIEKKQPVAFWCNPISGHNTLYWYLQNLGQGPELLIRYENEEAVDDSQLPKDRFSAERLKGVDSTLKIQPAELGDSAVYLCASSSRSDRYTFGSGTRLTVV.